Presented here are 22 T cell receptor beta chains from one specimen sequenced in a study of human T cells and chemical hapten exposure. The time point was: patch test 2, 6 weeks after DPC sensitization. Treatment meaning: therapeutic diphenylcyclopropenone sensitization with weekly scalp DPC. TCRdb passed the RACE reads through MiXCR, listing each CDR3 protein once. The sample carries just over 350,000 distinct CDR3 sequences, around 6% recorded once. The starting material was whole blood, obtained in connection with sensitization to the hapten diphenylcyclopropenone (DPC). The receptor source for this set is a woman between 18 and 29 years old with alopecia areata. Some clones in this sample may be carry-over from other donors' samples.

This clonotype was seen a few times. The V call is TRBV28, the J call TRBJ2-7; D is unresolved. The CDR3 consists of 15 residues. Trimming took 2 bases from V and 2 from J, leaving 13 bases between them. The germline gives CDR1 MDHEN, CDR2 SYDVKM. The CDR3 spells CASSLRLEIPYEQYF. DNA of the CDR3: TGTGCCAGCAGTTTAAGGCTGGAAATCCCCTACGAGCAGTACTTC.

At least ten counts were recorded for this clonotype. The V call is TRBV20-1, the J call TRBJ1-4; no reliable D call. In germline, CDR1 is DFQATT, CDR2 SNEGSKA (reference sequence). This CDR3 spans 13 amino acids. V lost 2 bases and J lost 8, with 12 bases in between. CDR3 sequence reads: CSARPRSQEKLFF. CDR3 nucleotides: TGCAGTGCTAGACCCCGGTCGCAGGAAAAACTGTTTTTT.

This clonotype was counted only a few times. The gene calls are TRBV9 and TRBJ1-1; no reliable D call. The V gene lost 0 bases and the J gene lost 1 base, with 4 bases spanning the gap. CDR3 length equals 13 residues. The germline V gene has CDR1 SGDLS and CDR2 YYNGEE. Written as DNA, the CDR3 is TGTGCCAGCAGCGTAGGGAGGAACACTGAAGCTTTCTTT. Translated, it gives CASSVGRNTEAFF.

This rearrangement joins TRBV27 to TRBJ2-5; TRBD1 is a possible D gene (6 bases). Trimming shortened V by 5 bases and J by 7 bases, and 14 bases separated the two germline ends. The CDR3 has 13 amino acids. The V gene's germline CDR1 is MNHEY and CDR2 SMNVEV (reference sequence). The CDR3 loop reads CASSTDSGGTQYF. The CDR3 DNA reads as TGTGCCAGCAGTACGGACAGTGGCGGGACCCAGTACTTC.

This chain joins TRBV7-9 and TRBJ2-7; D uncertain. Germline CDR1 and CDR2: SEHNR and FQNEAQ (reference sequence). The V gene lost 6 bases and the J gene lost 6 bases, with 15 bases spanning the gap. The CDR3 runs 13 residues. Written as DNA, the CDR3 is TGTGCCAGCAGACCGGTCGCGTCAGGCGAGCAGTACTTC. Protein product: CASRPVASGEQYF.

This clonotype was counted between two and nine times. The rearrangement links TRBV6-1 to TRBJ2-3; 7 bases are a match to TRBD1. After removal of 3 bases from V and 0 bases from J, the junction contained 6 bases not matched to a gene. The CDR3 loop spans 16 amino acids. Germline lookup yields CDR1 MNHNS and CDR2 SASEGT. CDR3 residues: CASSDQQGSSTDTQYF. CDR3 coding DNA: TGTGCCAGCAGTGACCAACAGGGGTCGAGCACAGATACGCAGTATTTT.

CDR3 coding DNA: TGTGCTAGTGGTGGTATTGGGGGGGCTTTCACAGATACGCAGTATTTT. As protein: CASGGIGGAFTDTQYF. The chain joins TRBV12-5 to TRBJ2-3; D is perhaps TRBD2 (7 bases). The CDR3 extends over 16 amino acids. Trimming stripped 5 bases from V and 2 bases from J, with 17 bases between. Germline V gene data show CDR1 as LGHNT and CDR2 as FRNRAP.

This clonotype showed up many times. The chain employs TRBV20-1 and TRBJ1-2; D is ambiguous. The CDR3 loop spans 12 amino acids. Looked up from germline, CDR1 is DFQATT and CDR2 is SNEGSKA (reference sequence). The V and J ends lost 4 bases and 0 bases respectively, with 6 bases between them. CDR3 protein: CSATRANYGYTF. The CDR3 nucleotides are TGCAGTGCTACCAGAGCTAACTATGGCTACACCTTC.

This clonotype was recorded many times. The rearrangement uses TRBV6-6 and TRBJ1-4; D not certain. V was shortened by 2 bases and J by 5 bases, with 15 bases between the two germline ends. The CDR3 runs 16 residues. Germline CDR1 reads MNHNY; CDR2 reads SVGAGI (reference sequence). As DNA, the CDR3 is TGTGCCAGCAGTTACCGTTCCGGACCCCAAAATGAAAAACTGTTTTTT. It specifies CASSYRSGPQNEKLFF.

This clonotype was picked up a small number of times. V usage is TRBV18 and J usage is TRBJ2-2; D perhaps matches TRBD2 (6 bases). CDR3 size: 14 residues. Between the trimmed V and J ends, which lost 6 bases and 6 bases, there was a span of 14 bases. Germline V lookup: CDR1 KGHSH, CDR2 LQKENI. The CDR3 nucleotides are TGTGCCAGCTCTCCCCGCGGGGAGTCCGGGGAGCTGTTTTTT. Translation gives CASSPRGESGELFF.

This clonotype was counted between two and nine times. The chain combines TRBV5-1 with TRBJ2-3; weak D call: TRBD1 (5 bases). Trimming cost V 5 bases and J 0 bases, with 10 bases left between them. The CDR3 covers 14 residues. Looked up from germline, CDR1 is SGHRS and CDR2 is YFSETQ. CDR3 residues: CASRVDTSTDTQYF. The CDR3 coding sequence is TGCGCCAGCAGGGTGGACACTAGCACAGATACGCAGTATTTT.

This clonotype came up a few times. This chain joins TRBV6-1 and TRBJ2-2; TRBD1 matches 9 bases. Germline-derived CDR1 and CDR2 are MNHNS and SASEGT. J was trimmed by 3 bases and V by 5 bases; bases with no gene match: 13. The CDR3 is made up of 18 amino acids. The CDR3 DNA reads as TGTGCCAGCAGTCCAAATTTACAGGGGGCCCTCTACACCGGGGAGCTGTTTTTT. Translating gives CASSPNLQGALYTGELFF.

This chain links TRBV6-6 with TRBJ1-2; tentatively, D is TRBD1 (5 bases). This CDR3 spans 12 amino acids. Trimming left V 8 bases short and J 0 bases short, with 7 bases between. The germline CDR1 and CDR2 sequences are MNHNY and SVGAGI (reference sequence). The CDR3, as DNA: TGTGCCAGCGGACAAGCTAACTATGGCTACACCTTC. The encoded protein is CASGQANYGYTF.

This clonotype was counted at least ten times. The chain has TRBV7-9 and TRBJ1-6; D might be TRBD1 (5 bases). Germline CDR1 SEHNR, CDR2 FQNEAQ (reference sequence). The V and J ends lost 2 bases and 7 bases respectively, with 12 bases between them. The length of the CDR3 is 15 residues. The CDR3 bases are TGTGCCAGCAGCTTACAAAATCAGGGAAATTCACCCCTCCACTTT. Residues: CASSLQNQGNSPLHF.

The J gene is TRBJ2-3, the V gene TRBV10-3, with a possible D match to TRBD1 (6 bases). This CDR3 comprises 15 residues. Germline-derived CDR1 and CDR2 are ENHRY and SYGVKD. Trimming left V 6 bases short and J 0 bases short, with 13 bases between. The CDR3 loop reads CAISINGQSTDTQYF. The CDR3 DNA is TGTGCCATCAGCATCAACGGACAGAGCACAGATACGCAGTATTTT.

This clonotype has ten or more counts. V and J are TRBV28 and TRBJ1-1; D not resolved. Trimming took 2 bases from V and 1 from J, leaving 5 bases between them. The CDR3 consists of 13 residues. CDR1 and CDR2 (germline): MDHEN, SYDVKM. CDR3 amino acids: CASSLLQNTEAFF. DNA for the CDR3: TGTGCCAGCAGTTTACTTCAGAACACTGAAGCTTTCTTT.

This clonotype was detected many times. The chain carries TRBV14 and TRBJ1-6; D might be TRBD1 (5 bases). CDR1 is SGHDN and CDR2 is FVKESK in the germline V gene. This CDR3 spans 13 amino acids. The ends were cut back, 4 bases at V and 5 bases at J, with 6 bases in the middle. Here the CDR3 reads CASSPRDNSPLHF. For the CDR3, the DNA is TGTGCCAGCAGCCCCAGGGATAATTCACCCCTCCACTTT.

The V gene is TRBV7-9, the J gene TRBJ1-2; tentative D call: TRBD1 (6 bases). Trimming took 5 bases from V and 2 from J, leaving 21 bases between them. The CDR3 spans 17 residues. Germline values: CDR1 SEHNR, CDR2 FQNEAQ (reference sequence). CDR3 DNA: TGTGCCAGCAGCCCCTATTCGTCCGGGGGCGAAAACTATGGCTACACCTTC. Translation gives CASSPYSSGGENYGYTF.

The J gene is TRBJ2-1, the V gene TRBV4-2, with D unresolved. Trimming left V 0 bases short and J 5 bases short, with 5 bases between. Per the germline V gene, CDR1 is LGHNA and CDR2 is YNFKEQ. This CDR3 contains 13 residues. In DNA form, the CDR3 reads TGTGCCAGCAGCCAAGAGAGAAACAATGAGCAGTTCTTC. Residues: CASSQERNNEQFF.

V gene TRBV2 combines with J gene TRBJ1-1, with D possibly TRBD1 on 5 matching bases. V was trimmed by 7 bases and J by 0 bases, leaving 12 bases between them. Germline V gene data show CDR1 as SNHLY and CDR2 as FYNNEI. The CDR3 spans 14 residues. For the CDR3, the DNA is TGTGCCAGCATGTACAGGAAAATGAACACTGAAGCTTTCTTT. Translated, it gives CASMYRKMNTEAFF.

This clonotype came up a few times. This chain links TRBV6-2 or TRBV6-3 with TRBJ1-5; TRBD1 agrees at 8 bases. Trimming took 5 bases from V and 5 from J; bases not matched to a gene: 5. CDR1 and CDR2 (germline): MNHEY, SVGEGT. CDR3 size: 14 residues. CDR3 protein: CASSLTGVYQPQHF. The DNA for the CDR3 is TGTGCCAGCAGTCTGACAGGGGTCTATCAGCCCCAGCATTTT.

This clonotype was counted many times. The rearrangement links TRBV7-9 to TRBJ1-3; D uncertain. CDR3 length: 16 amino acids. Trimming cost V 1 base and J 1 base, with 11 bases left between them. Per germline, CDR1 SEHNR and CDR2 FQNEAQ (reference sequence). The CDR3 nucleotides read TGTGCCAGCAGCTTAGTGTTGTCGGGGTCTGGAAACACCATATATTTT. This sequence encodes CASSLVLSGSGNTIYF.